One and the same sample provided the 12 T cell receptor beta chains below, sequenced in a study of control samples from healthy donors and cancer patients. Assay: immunoSEQ multiplex PCR; the TCRdb copy retains only in-frame clones and omits some. The table includes approximately 82,000 clones, approximately 87% detected once. Specimen: blood. The receptors stem from a man over 45 in good health.

The V and J genes are TRBV21-1 and TRBJ2-5; TRBD2, the table's D call, lacks a check against the DNA. TRBV21-1 is designated a pseudogene. The CDR3 is 16 residues long. In nucleotides, the CDR3 is TGTGCCAGCAGCAAAGCCAGGACTAGGGGGGAAGAGACCCAGTACTTC. Amino acids: CASSKARTRGEETQYF.

V and J are TRBV5-1 and TRBJ1-2; D is ambiguous. Trimming cost V 0 bases and J 4 bases, with 13 bases left between them. CDR1 and CDR2 from the germline V gene are SGHRS and YFSETQ. The CDR3 runs 15 residues. CDR3 coding DNA: TGCGCCAGCAGCTTGGCCGTGGATCCCTTCTATGGCTACACCTTC. Translated, it gives CASSLAVDPFYGYTF.

This clone has a single count. The V gene is TRBV14, the J gene TRBJ1-3, with a possible D match to TRBD1 (5 bases). Germline V CDR1 and CDR2: SGHDN, FVKESK. This CDR3 has 17 amino acids. Trimming removed 3 bases from V and 0 bases from J, with 15 bases in between. Here the CDR3 reads CASSHTRDPSSGNTIYF. The CDR3, as DNA: TGTGCCAGCAGCCATACGAGGGACCCGAGCTCTGGAAACACCATATATTTT.

The chain joins TRBV5-1 to TRBJ2-7; D gene unclear. This CDR3 has 12 amino acids. Germline CDR1 is SGHRS and CDR2 is YFSETQ. The V and J ends lost 5 bases and 1 base respectively, with 7 bases between them. DNA for the CDR3: TGCGCCAGCAGTTGGGGATCCTACGAGCAGTACTTC. It yields the protein CASSWGSYEQYF.

The chain employs TRBV13 and TRBJ2-3; perhaps D is TRBD1 or TRBD2 (5 bases each). The CDR3 is 14 amino acids. The germline V gene encodes CDR1 PRHDT and CDR2 FYEKMQ (reference sequence). V gave up 6 bases and J gave up 4 bases, with 14 bases separating them. As DNA, the CDR3 is TGTGCCAGCAGTATTCGAGGGGACGCAGATACGCAGTATTTT. Translation: CASSIRGDADTQYF.

The chain links TRBV18 to TRBJ2-3; 16 bases fit TRBD2. The CDR3 has 16 amino acids. The ends lost 6 bases at V and 4 bases at J; junction bases unmatched: 4. Germline CDR1 reads KGHSH; CDR2 reads LQKENI. The chain's CDR3 is CASSPGLAGGADTQYF. CDR3 DNA: TGTGCCAGCTCGCCGGGACTAGCGGGAGGGGCAGATACGCAGTATTTT.

This clone was observed a few times. V and J are TRBV19 and TRBJ1-1; maybe TRBD1 (6 bases). Germline CDR1 LNHDA, CDR2 SQIVND (reference sequence). There are 15 residues in the CDR3. The V end lost 1 base, the J end lost 5 bases, and 14 bases lay between the germline ends. CDR3 sequence: CASSIGTAIETEAFF. In DNA form, the CDR3 reads TGTGCCAGTAGTATAGGGACAGCAATTGAGACTGAAGCTTTCTTT.

The V and J genes are TRBV2 and TRBJ1-2, with TRBD1 identical over 10 bases. The V gene end was trimmed by 6 bases and the J gene end by 2 bases; junction bases not matched to a gene: 9. CDR1 and CDR2 from the germline V gene are SNHLY and FYNNEI. The CDR3 consists of 16 residues. CDR3: CASSYTGTGENYGYTF. The DNA for the CDR3 is TGTGCCAGCAGCTACACCGGGACAGGGGAGAACTATGGCTACACCTTC.

This CDR3 is CASSRGLSGNTIYF. CDR3 coding DNA: TGTGCCAGCAGCCGGGGCCTCTCTGGAAACACCATATATTTT. The chain is built from TRBV28 and TRBJ1-3, with D possibly being TRBD1 (5 bases). This CDR3 comprises 14 residues. V lost 6 bases, J lost 0 bases, and 9 bases lay in between. CDR1 is MDHEN and CDR2 is SYDVKM in the germline V gene.

This clone was picked up a small number of times. CDR3: CASSHRDRGQYV. DNA of the CDR3: TGTGCCAGCAGCCACCGGGACAGGGGGCAGTACGTC. This chain links TRBV3-1 (or the pseudogene TRBV3-2) with TRBJ2-7; 10 bases match TRBD1. The V segment lost 3 bases and the J segment 9 bases; nucleotides outside the gene matches: 2. This CDR3 spans 12 amino acids. The germline CDR1 and CDR2 sequences are LGHDT and YNNKEL (reference sequence).

This chain connects TRBV28 to TRBJ1-5; TRBD1 might be the D (5 bases). Trimming removed 4 bases at V and 4 bases at J, with 11 bases between. This CDR3 spans 14 amino acids. Germline V gene sequence: CDR1 MDHEN, CDR2 SYDVKM. The CDR3 sequence is CASSSTGGNQPQHF. The DNA for the CDR3 is TGTGCCAGCAGTTCGACGGGGGGGAATCAGCCCCAGCATTTT.

The chain has TRBV7-2 and TRBJ2-5; TRBD2 matches at 8 bases. V dropped 5 bases and J dropped 1; count of bases not matched to a gene: 6. There are 15 residues in the CDR3. The V gene's germline CDR1 is SGHTA and CDR2 FQGNSA. In DNA, the CDR3 is TGTGCCAGCAGCAAAGCGGGAGTGTCCCAAGAGACCCAGTACTTC. This codes for CASSKAGVSQETQYF.